This T cell receptor (beta chain) is drawn from a study of T cells in Graves' hyperthyroidism and ophthalmopathy. The source material, RNA transcripts, was used to amplify TCR beta CDR3 regions. The study used the HTBI primer set for a first-round RT-PCR of the TCR CDR3. TCRdb independently ran MiXCR on the multiplex PCR reads; one entry per CDR3 protein. Of 400,000 to 600,000 distinct CDR3 sequences in the sample, more than 20% were seen once. In patients aged 18 to 65, hyperthyroidism was newly diagnosed, with duration under 2 months. This clonotype was counted at least ten times. Its specificity is not known. Study findings and constraints: Most expanded thyroid clonotypes above 0.001 recurred in blood. Ophthalmopathy prediction by the model preceded onset by a median about 6 months.

Germline lookup yields CDR1 ENHRY and CDR2 SYGVKD. Trimming removed 5 bases from V and 7 bases from J; junction bases left unmatched: 8. This CDR3 is 14 amino acids long. The TCR originated in a young man with Graves' hyperthyroidism. Specimen: blood. The rearrangement joins TRBV10-3 to TRBJ2-7; 10 nucleotides align to TRBD1. CDR3 region: CAISPRTGGMEQYF. Here the CDR3 DNA reads TGTGCCATCAGTCCTCGGACAGGGGGGATGGAGCAGTACTTC.